The clone carrying this T cell receptor (beta chain) appeared many times. Libraries of TCR beta came from iRepertoire HTBI primers plus Arm-PCR of CDR3 regions. TCRdb fed the multiplex PCR reads into MiXCR, producing one record per CDR3 protein. The data contain about 610,000 distinct CDR3 sequences, approximately 16% of them singletons. Time point specified: newly diagnosed GD, antithyroid drugs for less than 3 months. There was RNA extracted from PBMCs, and the TCR library was made from it. These data come from a study of regulatory T cells in long-lasting Graves disease. Germline values: CDR1 SEHNR, CDR2 FQNEAQ (reference sequence). This CDR3 is built from 20 residues. V shed 4 bases and J shed 1 base, with 23 bases lying between them. These same records also appear under a second study, on T cells in Graves' hyperthyroidism and ophthalmopathy. That work adds: Those patients with uncontrolled infection, other autoimmune disease, pregnancy or lactation were excluded. Diagnoses were established using clinical symptoms, serum thyroxine and TRAb, thyroid ultrasound and orbital computed tomography.

Here the sequenced sample was peripheral blood mononuclear cells (PBMCs), taken at new diagnosis, from a patient treated with antithyroid drugs. This clonotype was sampled from a man younger than 35 with Graves disease. This chain links TRBV7-9 with TRBJ2-6; D may be TRBD2 (5 bases). The CDR3 reads CASSSRRSILVASGANVLTF. CDR3 nucleotides: TGTGCCAGCAGCTCCAGGAGGAGCATCCTTGTGGCTTCTGGGGCCAACGTCCTGACTTTC.